These 18 T cell receptor beta chains share one sample of origin, sequenced in a study of T cell responses to AZD1222 COVID-19 vaccine (dated by TCRdb to the early 2020s). Per the publication, the time point label means: baseline before first vaccination. Library preparation employed the immunoSEQ multiplex PCR assay. Entries here come from immuneACCESS through TCRdb and include only in-frame sequences with V and J called. Some clones fail to appear in such tables; in the studies checked, an unresolved V gene covers under half of the shortfall, and the cause of the remainder is unknown. The sample table lists around 120,000 clones, roughly 91% of them with a count of one. The ten largest account for approximately 28% of the sample. Material: peripheral blood, obtained on day 0 of AZD1222 vaccination. These receptors all stem from an adult in good health.

CDR3 in amino acids: CASSTGQGAHQPQHF. The DNA of the CDR3 is TGTGCCAGTAGTACGGGTCAGGGGGCGCATCAGCCCCAGCATTTT. The chain joins TRBV19 to TRBJ1-5; 8 bases fit TRBD1. V trimming: 4 bases; J trimming: 5 bases; junction bases outside the gene matches: 7. CDR1 is LNHDA and CDR2 is SQIVND in the germline V gene (reference sequence). The CDR3 consists of 15 residues.

The V and J genes are TRBV5-8 and TRBJ1-5; D is ambiguous. This CDR3 spans 15 amino acids. V gave up 2 bases and J gave up 4 bases, with 13 bases separating them. Germline V lookup: CDR1 SGHTS, CDR2 YDEGEE. The DNA of the CDR3 is TGTGCCAGCAGCTTTAGGCGGGGTTTTAATCAGCCCCAGCATTTT. Translation: CASSFRRGFNQPQHF.

V is TRBV29-1 and J is TRBJ1-1; unclear D gene. V was cut by 4 bases and J by 2 bases, with 11 bases left in between. This CDR3 region has 13 residues. Germline-derived CDR1 and CDR2 are SQVTM and ANQGSEA. The CDR3 loop is CSVGNDVNTEAFF. The CDR3 nucleotides are TGCAGCGTTGGCAACGACGTCAACACTGAAGCTTTCTTT.

This clone was found a few times. CDR3: CASSLEGGGYTF. The CDR3 coding sequence is TGTGCCAGCAGCTTGGAAGGGGGCGGCTACACCTTC. The V and J genes are TRBV5-6 and TRBJ1-2, with TRBD1 identical over 7 bases. This CDR3 has 12 amino acids. Germline CDR1 reads SGHDT; CDR2 reads YYEEEE. V shed 0 bases and J 8 bases; nucleotides not matched to a gene: 1.

In this sample, this clone turned up many times. J is TRBJ1-5 and V is TRBV7-9; TRBD1 matches 7 bases. V lost 1 base and J lost 0; bases outside the gene matches: 6. The germline V gene encodes CDR1 SEHNR and CDR2 FQNEAQ (reference sequence). This CDR3 comprises 17 residues. The CDR3 reads CASSLDRTGYSNQPQHF. The CDR3 nucleotides are TGTGCCAGCAGCTTAGACAGGACAGGCTATAGCAATCAGCCCCAGCATTTT. The complete variable domain, with remaining parts taken from reference TRBV7-9 and TRBJ1-5, reads DTGVSQNPRHKITKRGQNVTFRCDPISEHNRLYWYRQTLGQGPEFLTYFQNEAQLEKSRLLSDRFSAERPKGSFSTLEIQRTEQGDSAMYLCASSLDRTGYSNQPQHFGDGTRLSIL.

The rearrangement joins TRBV2 to TRBJ1-4; D might be TRBD1 (6 bases). Germline loops: CDR1 SNHLY, CDR2 FYNNEI. Between the trimmed V and J ends, which lost 9 bases and 4 bases, there was a span of 15 bases. This CDR3 region has 14 residues. CDR3 sequence (DNA): TGTGCCAGTGCGTCGGGGGCCAATAATGAAAAACTGTTTTTT. It yields the protein CASASGANNEKLFF.

The genes are TRBV30 and TRBJ2-7, with TRBD2 matching over 10 bases. Trimming took 2 bases from V and 3 from J; bases not matched to a gene: 1. The CDR3 is 13 amino acids. Germline V gene sequence: CDR1 GTSNPN, CDR2 SVGIG (reference sequence). CDR3: CAWSSGRGYEQYF. Here the CDR3 DNA reads TGTGCCTGGAGTAGCGGGAGGGGCTACGAGCAGTACTTC.

CDR3 in amino acids: CASNGGRETQYF. CDR3 DNA: TGTGCCAGCAATGGGGGCAGGGAGACCCAGTACTTC. V and J are TRBV2 and TRBJ2-5, with a weak D call TRBD1 (6 bases). Germline loops: CDR1 SNHLY, CDR2 FYNNEI. The CDR3 covers 12 residues. Trimming cost V 7 bases and J 5 bases, with 11 bases left between them.

The genes are TRBV4-1 and TRBJ1-3; D perhaps matches TRBD1 (5 bases). CDR1 and CDR2 (germline): MGHRA, YSYEKL. V dropped 1 base and J dropped 0 bases, with 16 bases sitting between them. This CDR3 has 18 residues. CDR3 protein: CASSQGGHGTTSGNTIYF. The CDR3 coding sequence is TGCGCCAGCAGCCAAGGAGGACACGGGACCACCTCTGGAAACACCATATATTTT.

V and J are TRBV6-6 and TRBJ2-2; the D gene is possibly TRBD2 (6 bases). The germline CDR1 and CDR2 sequences are MNHNY and SVGAGI (reference sequence). This CDR3 comprises 13 residues. V lost 6 bases, J lost 6 bases, and 11 bases lay in between. CDR3 DNA: TGTGCCAGCAGCCCGGGAGTTCCCGGGGAGCTGTTTTTT. As protein: CASSPGVPGELFF.

The chain couples TRBV6-5 to TRBJ1-5; D gene uncertain. Trimming cost V 7 bases and J 5 bases, with 18 bases left between them. The CDR3 totals 15 residues. Germline V gene data show CDR1 as MNHEY and CDR2 as SVGAGI. In DNA, the CDR3 is TGTGCCAGCACCGGCGGCAGAAACTACCATCAGCCCCAGCATTTT. This translates into CASTGGRNYHQPQHF.

The chain uses TRBV10-3 and TRBJ2-6; TRBD1 aligns across 7 bases. This CDR3 has 17 residues. The germline V gene has CDR1 ENHRY and CDR2 SYGVKD. The ends lost 0 bases at V and 0 bases at J; junction bases unmatched: 2. As DNA, the CDR3 is TGTGCCATCAGTGAGTCCTGGGACAGCTCTGGGGCCAACGTCCTGACTTTC. Translation gives CAISESWDSSGANVLTF.

V is TRBV7-8 and J is TRBJ1-6; the D gene is possibly TRBD1 (5 bases). The germline V gene encodes CDR1 SGHVS and CDR2 FQNEAQ. V dropped 5 bases and J dropped 8 bases, with 16 bases sitting between them. The CDR3 covers 15 residues. The CDR3 is CASSRGGASDSPLHF. The CDR3 DNA reads as TGTGCCAGCAGCCGGGGAGGGGCCTCGGATTCACCCCTCCACTTT.

The CDR3 region has the DNA TGTGCCAGCAGCCGAAAAGAGACCCAGTACTTC. Its translation is CASSRKETQYF. The J gene is TRBJ2-5, the V gene TRBV27; D is undetermined. V was shortened by 6 bases and J by 3 bases, with 5 bases between the two germline ends. The CDR3 runs to 11 residues. Germline V gene lookup returns CDR1 MNHEY and CDR2 SMNVEV (reference sequence).

V is TRBV3-1 (or the pseudogene TRBV3-2) and J is TRBJ2-1; D is ambiguous. Looked up from germline, CDR1 is LGHDT and CDR2 is YNNKEL (reference sequence). Trimming removed 1 base from V and 1 base from J, with 11 bases in between. The CDR3 runs to 16 residues. Here the CDR3 DNA reads TGTGCCAGCAGCCAAGTCCCAGTTGGGTCCTACAATGAGCAGTTCTTC. Its protein product is CASSQVPVGSYNEQFF.

The J gene is TRBJ2-7, the V gene TRBV7-3; maybe TRBD1 (6 bases). The CDR3 totals 15 residues. Trimming removed 3 bases from V and 7 bases from J, with 19 bases in between. CDR1 is SGHTA, CDR2 FQGTGA, per germline. Here the CDR3 reads CASSFQGLKPEEQYF. The CDR3, as DNA: TGTGCCAGCAGCTTCCAGGGGCTTAAACCAGAAGAGCAGTACTTC.

The DNA for the CDR3 is TGTGCCAGCTCGCGGGTCCGGGACGGGCCCGCCTACGAGCAGTACTTC. As protein: CASSRVRDGPAYEQYF. The J gene is TRBJ2-7, the V gene TRBV18, with D perhaps being TRBD1 or TRBD2 (5 bases each). V shed 6 bases and J shed 2 bases, with 20 bases lying between them. The V gene's germline CDR1 is KGHSH and CDR2 LQKENI. The CDR3 spans 16 residues.

This rearrangement joins TRBV19 to TRBJ1-5; TRBD1 is a possible D gene (6 bases). The CDR3 totals 15 residues. Germline CDR1 and CDR2: LNHDA and SQIVND (reference sequence). Trimming left V 4 bases short and J 1 base short, with 11 bases between. The CDR3 reads CASSSRQASNQPQHF. CDR3 nucleotide sequence: TGTGCCAGTAGTAGCAGACAGGCGAGCAATCAGCCCCAGCATTTT. Complete variable domain (other parts from reference TRBV19 and TRBJ1-5): DGGITQSPKYLFRKEGQNVTLSCEQNLNHDAMYWYRQDPGQGLRLIYYSQIVNDFQKGDIAEGYSVSREKKESFPLTVTSAQKNPTAFYLCASSSRQASNQPQHFGDGTRLSIL.